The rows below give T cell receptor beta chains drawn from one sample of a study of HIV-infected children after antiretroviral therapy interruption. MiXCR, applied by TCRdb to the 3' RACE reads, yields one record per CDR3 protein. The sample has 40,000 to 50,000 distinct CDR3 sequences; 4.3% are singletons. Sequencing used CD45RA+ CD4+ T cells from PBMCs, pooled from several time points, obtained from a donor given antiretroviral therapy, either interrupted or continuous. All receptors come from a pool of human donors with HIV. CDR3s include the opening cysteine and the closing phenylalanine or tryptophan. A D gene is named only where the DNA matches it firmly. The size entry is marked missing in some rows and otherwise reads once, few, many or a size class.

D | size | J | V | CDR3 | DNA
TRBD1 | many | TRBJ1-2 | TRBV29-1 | CSVTGVSLGGYTF | TGCAGCGTGACAGGGGTGAGCCTGGGTGGCTACACCTTC
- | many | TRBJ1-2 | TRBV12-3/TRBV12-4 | CASSHDGNYGYTF | TGTGCCAGCAGTCACGACGGAAACTATGGCTACACCTTC
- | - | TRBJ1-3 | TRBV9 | CASSVGASSGNTIYF | TGTGCCAGCAGCGTGGGCGCGAGCTCTGGAAACACCATATATTTT
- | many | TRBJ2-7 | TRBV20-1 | CSAQRDPEQYF | TGCAGTGCTCAACGGGACCCGGAGCAGTACTTC
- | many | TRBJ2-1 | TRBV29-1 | CSVEQSYNEQFF | TGCAGCGTTGAACAGTCCTACAATGAGCAGTTCTTC
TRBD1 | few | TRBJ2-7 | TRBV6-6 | CASSYSLTGGADEQYF | TGTGCCAGCAGTTATTCACTTACAGGGGGCGCCGACGAGCAGTACTTC
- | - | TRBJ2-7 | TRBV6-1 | CASTGASYEQYF | TGTGCCAGCACTGGGGCTTCTTACGAGCAGTACTTC
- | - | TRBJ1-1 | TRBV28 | CASRQGQNTEAFF | TGTGCCAGCAGGCAGGGCCAGAACACTGAAGCTTTCTTT
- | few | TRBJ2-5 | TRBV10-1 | CASSESAGWEETQYF | TGCGCCAGCAGTGAGTCGGCAGGATGGGAAGAGACCCAGTACTTC
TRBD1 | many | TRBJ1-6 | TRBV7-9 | CASSLGAGQTNSPLHF | TGTGCCAGCAGCCTGGGTGCGGGACAGACGAATTCACCCCTCCACTTT
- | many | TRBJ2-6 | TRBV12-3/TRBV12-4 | CASSLARDRYSGANVLTF | TGTGCCAGCAGTTTAGCCAGGGACCGGTACTCTGGGGCCAACGTCCTGACTTTC
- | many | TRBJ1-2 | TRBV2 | CASSEVWGDGYTF | TGTGCCAGCAGTGAAGTATGGGGAGATGGCTACACCTTC
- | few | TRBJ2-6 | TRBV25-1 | CASMGDAGANVLTF | TGTGCCAGCATGGGGGACGCTGGGGCCAACGTCCTGACTTTC
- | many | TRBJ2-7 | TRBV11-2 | CASNPGQGPTYEQYF | TGTGCCAGCAACCCGGGGCAGGGGCCCACCTACGAGCAGTACTTC
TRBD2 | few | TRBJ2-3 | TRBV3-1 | CASSQASGESTDTQYF | TGTGCCAGCAGCCAAGCTAGCGGGGAAAGCACAGATACGCAGTATTTT
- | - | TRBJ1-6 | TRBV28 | CAPGNRFDNSPLHF | TGTGCCCCCGGGAACAGGTTCGATAATTCACCCCTCCACTTT
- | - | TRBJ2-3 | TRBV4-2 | CASGRAGVTDTQYF | TGTGCCAGCGGAAGGGCTGGGGTCACAGATACGCAGTATTTT
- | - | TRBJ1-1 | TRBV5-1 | CASSLEQDTEAFF | TGCGCCAGCAGCTTGGAACAGGACACTGAAGCTTTCTTT
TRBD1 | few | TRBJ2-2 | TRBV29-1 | CSSDRGPNTGELFF | TGCAGTTCAGACAGGGGACCGAACACCGGGGAGCTGTTTTTT
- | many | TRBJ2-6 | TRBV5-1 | CASSLSTGANVLTF | TGCGCCAGCAGCTTGTCTACTGGGGCCAACGTCCTGACTTTC
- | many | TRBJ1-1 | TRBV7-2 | CASSLGSGLMNTEAFF | TGTGCCAGCAGCTTAGGCTCCGGGCTTATGAACACTGAAGCTTTCTTT
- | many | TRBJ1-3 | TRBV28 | CASRGGGPDGNTIYF | TGTGCCAGCAGAGGAGGGGGGCCGGATGGAAACACCATATATTTT
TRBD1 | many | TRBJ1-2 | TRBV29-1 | CSVEDRRGPNYGYTF | TGCAGCGTTGAAGATCGTAGGGGGCCCAACTATGGCTACACCTTC
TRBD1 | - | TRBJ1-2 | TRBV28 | CASSETGGEFGYTF | TGTGCCAGCAGTGAAACAGGGGGCGAGTTTGGCTACACCTTC
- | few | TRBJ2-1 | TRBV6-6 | CASSTGALNEQFF | TGTGCCAGCAGTACCGGGGCCCTCAATGAGCAGTTCTTC
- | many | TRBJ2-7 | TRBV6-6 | CASGAPRGAYEQYF | TGTGCCAGCGGTGCCCCGAGGGGAGCCTACGAGCAGTACTTC
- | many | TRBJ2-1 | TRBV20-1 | CSAPSGEHNEQFF | TGCAGTGCCCCCTCGGGGGAACACAATGAGCAGTTCTTC
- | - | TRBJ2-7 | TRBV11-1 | CASSQAYGRREQYF | TGTGCCAGCAGCCAAGCTTATGGACGGCGCGAGCAGTACTTC
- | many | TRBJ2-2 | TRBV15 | CATSRVWTSFTGELFF | TGTGCCACCAGCAGGGTTTGGACTTCTTTCACCGGGGAGCTGTTTTTT
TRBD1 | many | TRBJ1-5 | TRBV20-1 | CSATDRGASQPQHF | TGCAGTGCCACGGACAGGGGGGCGAGTCAGCCCCAGCATTTT
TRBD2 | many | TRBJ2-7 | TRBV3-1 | CASSPREGSHEQYF | TGTGCCAGCAGCCCTAGGGAGGGGTCCCACGAGCAGTACTTC
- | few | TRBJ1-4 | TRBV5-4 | CASSSGYRGTEKLFF | TGTGCCAGCAGTTCCGGGTATAGGGGCACTGAAAAACTGTTTTTT
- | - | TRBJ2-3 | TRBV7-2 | CASRSAGGTDTQYF | TGTGCCAGCAGGAGTGCAGGGGGCACAGATACGCAGTATTTT
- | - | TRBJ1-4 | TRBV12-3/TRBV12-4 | CASSFPPLGEKLFF | TGTGCCAGCAGTTTCCCACCCCTCGGGGAAAAACTGTTTTTT
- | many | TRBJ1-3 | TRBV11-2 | CASSLGVGQGLGNTIYF | TGTGCCAGCAGCTTAGGGGTCGGGCAGGGCCTCGGAAACACCATATATTTT
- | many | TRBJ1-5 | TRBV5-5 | CASRPAIGQPQHF | TGTGCCAGCCGTCCCGCTATAGGACAGCCCCAGCATTTT
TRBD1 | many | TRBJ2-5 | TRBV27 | CASSLAPGTAQETQYF | TGTGCCAGCAGTTTGGCGCCCGGGACAGCCCAAGAGACCCAGTACTTC
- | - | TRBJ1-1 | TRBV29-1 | CSVEVVPEAFF | TGCAGCGTTGAAGTCGTCCCTGAAGCTTTCTTT
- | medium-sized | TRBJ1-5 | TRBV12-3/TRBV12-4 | CASSLDPGGSPQHF | TGTGCCAGCAGCCTAGATCCGGGGGGGAGTCCCCAGCATTTT
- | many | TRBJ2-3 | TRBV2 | CASIQEGPQYF | TGTGCCAGCATACAAGAAGGGCCGCAGTATTTT
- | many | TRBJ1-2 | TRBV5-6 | CASSNRGNYGYTF | TGTGCCAGCAGCAATAGGGGGAACTATGGCTACACCTTC
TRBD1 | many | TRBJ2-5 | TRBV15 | CATSKYRDRAETQYF | TGTGCCACCAGCAAGTACCGGGACAGGGCAGAGACCCAGTACTTC
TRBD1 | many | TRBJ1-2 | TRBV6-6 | CASSENGQGYGYTF | TGTGCCAGCAGCGAGAACGGACAGGGTTATGGCTACACCTTC
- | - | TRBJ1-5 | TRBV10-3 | CASRDGNQPQHF | TGTGCCAGCCGGGACGGCAATCAGCCCCAGCATTTT
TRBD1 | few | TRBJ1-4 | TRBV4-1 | CASSPGTAADEKLFF | TGCGCCAGCAGCCCAGGGACAGCGGCAGATGAAAAACTGTTTTTT
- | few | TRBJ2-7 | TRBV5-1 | CASSGRTDYEQYF | TGCGCCAGCAGCGGGAGGACGGACTACGAGCAGTACTTC
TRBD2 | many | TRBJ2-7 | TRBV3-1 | CASSQSSGGAYEQYF | TGTGCCAGCAGCCAATCTAGCGGGGGGGCCTACGAGCAGTACTTC
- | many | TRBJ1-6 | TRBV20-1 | CSASVRTDNSPLHF | TGCAGTGCTAGTGTCAGGACAGATAATTCACCCCTCCACTTT
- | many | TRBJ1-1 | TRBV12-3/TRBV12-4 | CASSLGNTEAFF | TGTGCCAGCAGTTTAGGGAACACTGAAGCTTTCTTT
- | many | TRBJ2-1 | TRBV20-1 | CSARDGAGTFNEQFF | TGCAGTGCTAGAGATGGGGCAGGGACCTTCAATGAGCAGTTCTTC
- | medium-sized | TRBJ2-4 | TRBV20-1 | CSAGPGPKNIQYF | TGCAGTGCTGGACCAGGTCCCAAAAACATTCAGTACTTC
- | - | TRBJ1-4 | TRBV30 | CAWSISRGEKLFF | TGTGCCTGGAGTATAAGTAGGGGTGAAAAACTGTTTTTT
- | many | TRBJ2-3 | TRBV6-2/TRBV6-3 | CASVGDFRSDTQYF | TGTGCCAGCGTGGGGGATTTTCGGTCGGATACGCAGTATTTT
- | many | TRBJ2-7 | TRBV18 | CASSPDLTAYEQYF | TGTGCCAGCTCACCAGACCTCACGGCCTACGAGCAGTACTTC
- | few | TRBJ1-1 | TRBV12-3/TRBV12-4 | CASSLGRSNTEAFF | TGTGCCAGCAGTTTGGGGCGATCCAACACTGAAGCTTTCTTT
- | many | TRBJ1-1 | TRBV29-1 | CSVVWVNTEAFF | TGCAGCGTTGTTTGGGTGAACACTGAAGCTTTCTTT